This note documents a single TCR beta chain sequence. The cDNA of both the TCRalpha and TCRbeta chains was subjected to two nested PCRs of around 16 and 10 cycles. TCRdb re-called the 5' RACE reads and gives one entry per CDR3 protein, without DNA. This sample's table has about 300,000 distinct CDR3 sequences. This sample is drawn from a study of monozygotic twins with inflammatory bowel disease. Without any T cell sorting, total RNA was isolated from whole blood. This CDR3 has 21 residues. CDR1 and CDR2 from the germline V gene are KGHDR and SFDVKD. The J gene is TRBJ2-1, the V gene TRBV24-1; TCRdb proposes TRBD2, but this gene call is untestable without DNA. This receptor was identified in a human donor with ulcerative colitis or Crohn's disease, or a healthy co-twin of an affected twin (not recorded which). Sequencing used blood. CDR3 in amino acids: CATSDLTSPARGALPMKEQFF.